These 16 T cell receptor beta chains share one sample of origin, sequenced in a study of immune cell composition in non-small cell lung cancer. The normal lung sample lay at least 3 cm, and maximally far, from the tumour. The protocol was immunoSEQ multiplex PCR, while the TCRdb copy is restricted to in-frame clones and leaves out a portion. The sample lists roughly 1,000 clones; around 70% were seen once. The sample was non-adjacent lung tissue. The receptors come from a human donor with non-small cell lung cancer.

This clone came up a few times. V is TRBV4-3 and J is TRBJ1-1; TRBD1 aligns across 7 bases. V dropped 0 bases and J dropped 11; count of bases not matched to a gene: 12. CDR3 size: 15 residues. Germline-derived CDR1 and CDR2 are LGHNA and YSLEER. The CDR3 DNA reads as TGCGCCAGCAGCCAAGATAGATGGACAGGCGCCCAGGCTTTCTTT. Its translation is CASSQDRWTGAQAFF.

This clone was counted only a few times. The chain links TRBV13 to TRBJ2-5, with D perhaps TRBD1 (5 bases). Per the germline V gene, CDR1 is PRHDT and CDR2 is FYEKMQ (reference sequence). The CDR3 length is 16 residues. V was trimmed by 3 bases and J by 0 bases, leaving 14 bases between them. The CDR3 DNA reads TGTGCCAGCAGCTTTTACAGGAGAAGGTACCAAGAGACCCAGTACTTC. Protein: CASSFYRRRYQETQYF.

The V gene is TRBV7-2, the J gene TRBJ1-2, with TRBD1 identical over 9 bases. The CDR3 is 13 residues long. V gave up 5 bases and J gave up 8 bases; unmatched junction bases: 6. Germline V CDR1 and CDR2: SGHTA, FQGNSA. The chain's CDR3 is CASSQDRGGGYTF. CDR3 coding DNA: TGTGCCAGCAGCCAAGACAGGGGGGGCGGCTACACCTTC.

This clone was counted a few times. V is TRBV27 and J is TRBJ2-1, with 7 nucleotides matching TRBD2. The CDR3 runs to 14 residues. Germline assignment: CDR1 MNHEY and CDR2 SMNVEV (reference sequence). V lost 4 bases, J lost 10 bases, and 10 bases stayed unmatched. The CDR3 region is CASSSGTILREQFF. The CDR3 DNA follows: TGTGCCAGCAGTTCCGGGACTATACTTCGCGAGCAGTTCTTC.

The chain uses TRBV6-4 and TRBJ2-1; D is possibly TRBD2 (6 bases). The CDR3 runs to 14 residues. The V end lost 6 bases, the J end lost 7 bases, and 16 bases lay between the germline ends. Germline V gene data show CDR1 as MRHNA and CDR2 as SNTAGT. The CDR3: CASSAGPEGNEQFF. Written as DNA, the CDR3 is TGTGCCAGCAGCGCGGGACCCGAGGGGAATGAGCAGTTCTTC.

The J gene is TRBJ1-2, the V gene TRBV5-1; D gene uncertain. The germline gives CDR1 SGHRS, CDR2 YFSETQ. The CDR3 totals 13 residues. V lost 0 bases, J lost 8 bases, and 11 bases lay in between. CDR3 DNA sequence: TGCGCCAGCAGCTTGGTACGAGAACGCGGCTACACCTTC. Protein sequence: CASSLVRERGYTF. The full variable domain, rest sourced from reference TRBV5-1 and TRBJ1-2, is KAGVTQTPRYLIKTRGQQVTLSCSPISGHRSVSWYQQTPGQGLQFLFEYFSETQRNKGNFPGRFSGRQFSNSRSEMNVSTLELGDSALYLCASSLVRERGYTFGSGTRLTVV.

The chain carries TRBV7-8 and TRBJ1-1; weak D call: TRBD1 (5 bases). Germline V gene data show CDR1 as SGHVS and CDR2 as FQNEAQ. V shed 1 base and J shed 1 base, with 19 bases lying between them. The CDR3 is made up of 18 amino acids. CDR3 bases: TGTGCCAGCAGCTTAGAAGCGGGTAGAGGGGTCCAGAACACTGAAGCTTTCTTT. This sequence encodes CASSLEAGRGVQNTEAFF. Combining the CDR3 with reference TRBV7-8 and TRBJ1-1 gives the whole variable domain GAGVSQSPRYKVAKRGQDVALRCDPISGHVSLFWYQQALGQGPEFLTYFQNEAQLDKSGLPSDRFFAERPEGSVSTLKIQRTQQEDSAVYLCASSLEAGRGVQNTEAFFGQGTRLTVV.

This clone was observed once. This rearrangement joins TRBV7-9 to TRBJ1-2; D is uncertain. Trimming cost V 6 bases and J 3 bases, with 17 bases left between them. The CDR3 is 15 amino acids. CDR1 and CDR2 from the germline V gene are SEHNR and FQNEAQ (reference sequence). As DNA, the CDR3 is TGTGCCAGCAGAGCCGGGGAGGGTCGACACTATGGCTACACCTTC. Residues: CASRAGEGRHYGYTF.

Judged by abundance, this clone is large. V and J are TRBV19 and TRBJ2-7; D is possibly TRBD1 (6 bases). Germline V gene lookup returns CDR1 LNHDA and CDR2 SQIVND (reference sequence). Deletions cut 3 bases from V and 8 bases from J, with 14 bases between. The CDR3 loop spans 13 amino acids. DNA of the CDR3: TGTGCCAGTAGTATTAGCCCAGGGGATCAGCAGTACTTC. Encoded protein: CASSISPGDQQYF. The full variable domain, completed using reference TRBV19 and TRBJ2-7, is DGGITQSPKYLFRKEGQNVTLSCEQNLNHDAMYWYRQDPGQGLRLIYYSQIVNDFQKGDIAEGYSVSREKKESFPLTVTSAQKNPTAFYLCASSISPGDQQYFGPGTRLTVT.

The chain carries TRBV2 and TRBJ1-5, with 7 bases fitting TRBD1. The CDR3 consists of 15 residues. The V gene's germline CDR1 is SNHLY and CDR2 FYNNEI. The junction had 5 bases not matched to a gene; V was cut back by 5 bases and J by 1 base. CDR3 protein: CASSNRGLSNQPQHF. CDR3 sequence (DNA): TGTGCCAGCAGTAACAGGGGTCTCAGCAATCAGCCCCAGCATTTT.

This clone was picked up one time. The chain combines TRBV18 with TRBJ2-7, with TRBD2 identical over 7 bases. Trimming took 3 bases from V and 2 from J; bases not matched to a gene: 4. Germline CDR1 and CDR2: KGHSH and LQKENI. This CDR3 has 14 amino acids. CDR3 sequence reads: CASSPLREAYEQYF. For the CDR3, the DNA is TGTGCCAGCTCACCCCTCCGGGAGGCCTACGAGCAGTACTTC.

The V and J genes are TRBV6-6 and TRBJ1-1, with 7 positions matching TRBD1. Germline loops: CDR1 MNHNY, CDR2 SVGAGI (reference sequence). The CDR3 runs to 15 residues. V trimming: 6 bases; J trimming: 1 base; junction bases outside the gene matches: 8. The CDR3 region has the DNA TGTGCCAGCAGAACTACAGGGGCGCGGAACACTGAAGCTTTCTTT. Translated: CASRTTGARNTEAFF.

This clone was picked up a small number of times. The chain couples TRBV11-3 to TRBJ2-7; the match to TRBD2 covers 15 bases. The germline V gene has CDR1 SGHNT and CDR2 YENEEA. CDR3 length: 17 amino acids. V shed 4 bases and J 5 bases; nucleotides not matched to a gene: 9. For the CDR3, the DNA is TGTGCCAGCAGCTCCGGACTAGCGGGAGGGCCGAAAAACGAGCAGTACTTC. It translates to CASSSGLAGGPKNEQYF.

This sequence joins TRBV6-5 and TRBJ2-1; TRBD2 agrees at 9 bases. The V and J ends lost 7 bases and 5 bases, in that order; junction bases with no gene match: 6. CDR1 MNHEY and CDR2 SVGAGI come from the germline V gene. The CDR3 runs to 14 residues. CDR3 in DNA: TGTGCCAGCAACGGGGTAGCGGGGGACAATGAGCAGTTCTTC. This encodes CASNGVAGDNEQFF.

The chain joins TRBV4-1 to TRBJ2-3; 7 bases map to TRBD1. Germline V CDR1 and CDR2: MGHRA, YSYEKL. With V trimmed by 6 bases and J by 3 bases, 9 bases remained unmatched. The CDR3 contains 15 residues. The DNA for the CDR3 is TGCGCCAGCAGTCTAGGGTCAGGGGGAACAGATACGCAGTATTTT. Its protein product is CASSLGSGGTDTQYF.

V usage is TRBV2 and J usage is TRBJ1-1; perhaps TRBD1 as D (6 bases). Trimming left V 7 bases short and J 1 base short, with 16 bases between. The CDR3 covers 15 residues. The V gene's germline CDR1 is SNHLY and CDR2 FYNNEI. The CDR3 spells CASTEGGASNTEAFF. In DNA form, the CDR3 reads TGTGCCAGCACCGAGGGGGGGGCCTCGAACACTGAAGCTTTCTTT.